This TCR beta chain was identified in a study of blood T cell repertoires in COVID-19. Study as a whole: Sites across the United States, Italy and Spain contributed samples from acute and convalescent COVID-19. PBMCs, B-cell-depleted T cells, or T cells provided the cDNA or gDNA that made up the material.

The germline CDR1 and CDR2 sequences are LGHNA and YSLEER. Trimming cost V 0 bases and J 4 bases, with 4 bases left between them. The CDR3 runs to 13 residues. Original processing methods: Scientists estimated how many nucleated cells there were by amplifying reference gene primers. The method was immunoSEQ multiplex PCR; TCRdb's version includes in-frame clones alone and lacks a portion of them. V and J calls and clone size are copied from that table; D and trimming were computed from the DNA. Here the sample spans around 60,000 clones, roughly 72% being singletons. Sequencing was done on a sample of peripheral blood. The receptor was isolated from a woman aged 70-85 years with COVID-19, enrolled during active disease. V and J are TRBV4-3 and TRBJ2-1; D is unresolved. DNA of the CDR3: TGCGCCAGCAGCCAAGAACTTTACAATGAGCAGTTCTTC. Residues: CASSQELYNEQFF.